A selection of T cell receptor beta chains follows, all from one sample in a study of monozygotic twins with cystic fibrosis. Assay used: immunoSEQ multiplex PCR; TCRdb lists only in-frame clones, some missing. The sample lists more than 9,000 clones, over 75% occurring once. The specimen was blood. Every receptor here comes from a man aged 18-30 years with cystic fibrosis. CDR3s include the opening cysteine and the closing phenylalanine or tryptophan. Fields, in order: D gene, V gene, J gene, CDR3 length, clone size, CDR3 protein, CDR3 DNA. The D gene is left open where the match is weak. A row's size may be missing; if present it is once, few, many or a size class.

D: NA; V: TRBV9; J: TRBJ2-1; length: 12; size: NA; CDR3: CASSGRVGEQFF; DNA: TGTGCCAGCAGCGGCAGGGTAGGTGAGCAGTTCTTC
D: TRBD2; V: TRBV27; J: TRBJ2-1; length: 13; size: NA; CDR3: CASSFSSGGEQFF; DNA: TGTGCCAGCAGTTTCTCTAGCGGGGGGGAGCAGTTCTTC
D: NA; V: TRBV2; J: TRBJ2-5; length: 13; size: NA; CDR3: CASRTRSEETQYF; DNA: TGTGCCAGCAGGACTAGATCTGAAGAGACCCAGTACTTC
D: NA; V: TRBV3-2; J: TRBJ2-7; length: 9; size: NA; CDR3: CASTWDIRF; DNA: TGTGCCAGCACCTGGGACATTAGATTC
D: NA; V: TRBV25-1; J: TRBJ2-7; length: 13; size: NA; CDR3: CASSESRVDEQYF; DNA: TGTGCCAGCAGTGAAAGCAGGGTGGACGAGCAGTACTTC
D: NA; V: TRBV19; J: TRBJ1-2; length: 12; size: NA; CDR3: CASSTGSVEDTF; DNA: TGTGCCAGTAGTACCGGATCGGTCGAGGACACCTTC
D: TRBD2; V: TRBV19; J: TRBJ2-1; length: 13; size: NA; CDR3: CASSSGGSNEQFF; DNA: TGTGCCAGTAGTAGCGGGGGGTCCAATGAGCAGTTCTTC
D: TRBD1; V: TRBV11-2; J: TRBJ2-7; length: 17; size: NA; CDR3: CASSRLRGQGVSYEQYF; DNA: TGTGCCAGCAGTCGACTCCGGGGACAGGGGGTAAGCTACGAGCAGTACTTC
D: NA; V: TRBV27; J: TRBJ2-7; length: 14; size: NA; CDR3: CASSLVAGAYEQYF; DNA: TGTGCCAGCAGTTTGGTTGCAGGCGCCTACGAGCAGTACTTC
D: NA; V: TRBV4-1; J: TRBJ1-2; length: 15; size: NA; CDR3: CASSPRQAVNYGYTF; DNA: TGCGCCAGCAGCCCTAGACAGGCCGTTAACTATGGCTACACCTTC
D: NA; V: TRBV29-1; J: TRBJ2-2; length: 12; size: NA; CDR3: CSVGTTTGELFF; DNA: TGCAGCGTTGGGACAACCACCGGGGAGCTGTTTTTT
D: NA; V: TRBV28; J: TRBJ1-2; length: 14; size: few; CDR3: CASSLAPVNYGYTF; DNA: TGTGCCAGCAGTTTAGCCCCAGTGAACTATGGCTACACCTTC
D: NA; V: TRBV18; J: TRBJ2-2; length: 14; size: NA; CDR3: CASSPMKDTGELFF; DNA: TGTGCCAGCTCACCAATGAAGGACACCGGGGAGCTGTTTTTT
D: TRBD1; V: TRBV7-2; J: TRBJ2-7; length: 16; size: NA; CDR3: CASRSLLGQGYYEQYF; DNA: TGTGCCAGCAGGTCGCTTCTGGGACAGGGGTACTACGAGCAGTACTTC
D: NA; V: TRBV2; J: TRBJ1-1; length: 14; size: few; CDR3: CASSQTEMNTEAFF; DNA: TGTGCCAGCAGTCAGACAGAGATGAACACTGAAGCTTTCTTT
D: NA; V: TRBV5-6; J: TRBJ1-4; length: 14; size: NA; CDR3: CASSLVPADEKLFF; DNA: TGTGCCAGCAGCTTGGTCCCCGCGGATGAAAAACTGTTTTTT
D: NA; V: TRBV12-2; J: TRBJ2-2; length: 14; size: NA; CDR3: CASRSPKNTGELFF; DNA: TGTGCAAGTCGCTCCCCTAAGAACACCGGGGAGCTGTTTTTT
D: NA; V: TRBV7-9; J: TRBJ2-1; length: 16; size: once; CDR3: CASTLRGAATGNEQFF; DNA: TGTGCCAGCACCCTGCGAGGGGCCGCCACCGGCAATGAGCAGTTCTTC
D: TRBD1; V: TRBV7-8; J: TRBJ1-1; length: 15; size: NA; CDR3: CASRASDRGLAEAFF; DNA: TGTGCCAGCAGGGCGAGCGACAGGGGGCTCGCTGAAGCTTTCTTT
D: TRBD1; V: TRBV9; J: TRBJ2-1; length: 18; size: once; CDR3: CASTQPGLGTGGLDEQFF; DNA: TGTGCCAGCACCCAACCGGGGCTCGGGACAGGGGGCCTCGATGAGCAGTTCTTC
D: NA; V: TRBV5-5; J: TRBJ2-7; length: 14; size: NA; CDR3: CASSADTFSYEQYF; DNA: TGTGCCAGCAGCGCGGACACGTTTTCCTACGAGCAGTACTTC
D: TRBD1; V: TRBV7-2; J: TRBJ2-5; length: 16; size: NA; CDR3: CASSLVALGTEETQYF; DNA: TGTGCCAGCAGCTTAGTTGCATTGGGGACAGAAGAGACCCAGTACTTC
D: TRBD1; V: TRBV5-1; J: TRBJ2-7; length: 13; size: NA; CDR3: CASSLVQGFEQYF; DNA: TGCGCCAGCAGCTTAGTACAGGGGTTCGAGCAGTACTTC
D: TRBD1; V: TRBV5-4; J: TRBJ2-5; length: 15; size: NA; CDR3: CASSADRAVGETQYF; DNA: TGTGCCAGCAGCGCGGACAGGGCGGTGGGAGAGACCCAGTACTTC
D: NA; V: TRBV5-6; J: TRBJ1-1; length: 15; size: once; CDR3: CASSLFQGRHTEAFF; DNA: TGTGCCAGCAGCTTGTTTCAGGGGAGGCACACTGAAGCTTTCTTT
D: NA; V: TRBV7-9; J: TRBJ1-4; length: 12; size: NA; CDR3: CASSVTGEKLFF; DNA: TGTGCCAGCAGCGTAACAGGGGAAAAACTGTTTTTT
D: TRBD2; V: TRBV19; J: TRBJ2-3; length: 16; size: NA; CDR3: CASSRRASGRTDTQYF; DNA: TGTGCCAGTAGTAGAAGAGCTAGCGGGAGAACAGATACGCAGTATTTT
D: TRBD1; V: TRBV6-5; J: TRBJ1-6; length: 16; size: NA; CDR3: CASSYSSGGPNSPLHF; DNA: TGTGCCAGCAGTTACTCCTCAGGGGGCCCGAATTCACCCCTCCACTTT
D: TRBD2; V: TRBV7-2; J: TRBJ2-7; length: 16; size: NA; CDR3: CASRPTSGRGLPEQYF; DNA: TGTGCCAGCAGGCCTACTAGCGGGAGAGGCCTACCCGAGCAGTACTTC
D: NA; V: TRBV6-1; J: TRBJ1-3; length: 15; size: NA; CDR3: CASSDWTFSGNTIYF; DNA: TGTGCCAGCAGTGACTGGACATTCTCTGGAAACACCATATATTTT
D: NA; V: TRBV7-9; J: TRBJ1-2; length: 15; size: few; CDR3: CASSLDSRTNYGYTF; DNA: TGTGCCAGCAGCTTAGATTCCAGGACTAACTATGGCTACACCTTC
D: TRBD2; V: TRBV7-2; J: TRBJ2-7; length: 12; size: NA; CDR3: CASSTGGGLQYF; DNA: TGTGCCAGCAGCACCGGGGGAGGGTTGCAGTACTTC
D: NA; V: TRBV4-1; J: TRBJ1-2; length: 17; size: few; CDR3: CASSQELVWQVNYGYTF; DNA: TGCGCCAGCAGCCAAGAATTGGTGTGGCAGGTTAACTATGGCTACACCTTC
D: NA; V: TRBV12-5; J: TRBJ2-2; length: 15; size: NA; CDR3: CASGLGTVSAGELFF; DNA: TGTGCTAGTGGTTTGGGTACCGTGTCGGCCGGGGAGCTGTTTTTT
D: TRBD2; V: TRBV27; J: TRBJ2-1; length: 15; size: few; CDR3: CASSPVAGGYNEQFF; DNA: TGTGCCAGCAGTCCGGTGGCGGGAGGTTACAATGAGCAGTTCTTC
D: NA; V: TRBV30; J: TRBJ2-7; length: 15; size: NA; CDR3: CAWRNAGTVSYEQYF; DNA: TGTGCCTGGAGGAACGCCGGGACTGTATCCTACGAGCAGTACTTC
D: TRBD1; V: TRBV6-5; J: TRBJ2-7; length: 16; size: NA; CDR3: CASSSLTGGTGGEQYF; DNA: TGTGCCAGCAGTTCGCTGACAGGGGGGACCGGAGGCGAGCAGTACTTC
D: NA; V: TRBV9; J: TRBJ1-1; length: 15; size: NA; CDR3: CASSVVKRGNTEAFF; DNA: TGTGCCAGCAGCGTAGTGAAGAGGGGGAACACTGAAGCTTTCTTT